The 18 T cell receptor beta chains given below trace back to one sample, sequenced in a study of T cells in Graves' hyperthyroidism and ophthalmopathy. RNA transcripts were the template for amplifying TCR beta CDR3 regions. An initial round of RT-PCR targeting the TCR CDR3 relied on the HTBI primer set. A single record per CDR3 protein comes from TCRdb applying MiXCR to the multiplex PCR reads. Of about 560,000 distinct CDR3 sequences listed, approximately 15% are singletons. The sequenced sample was blood. The origin of the receptors is a young woman with Graves' hyperthyroidism.

In its sample, this clonotype was seen a few times. The chain carries TRBV7-3 and TRBJ1-1, with 7 bases lining up with TRBD1. Trimming cost V 5 bases and J 1 base; bases outside gene matches: 10. CDR3 length: 16 residues. Germline-derived CDR1 and CDR2 are SGHTA and FQGTGA. CDR3 residues: CASSKGGNRGNTEAFF. CDR3 sequence (DNA): TGTGCCAGCAGCAAAGGAGGAAACAGGGGGAACACTGAAGCTTTCTTT.

A few counts support this clonotype. The CDR3 DNA is TGTGCCAGCAGCACCGGGGCAGGGGCGAATGAGCAGTTCTTC. Translated, it gives CASSTGAGANEQFF. This chain uses TRBV6-1 with TRBJ2-1; maybe TRBD1 (6 bases). The germline gives CDR1 MNHNS, CDR2 SASEGT. The ends were cut back, 6 bases at V and 7 bases at J, with 16 bases in the middle. This CDR3 region has 14 residues.

The rearrangement uses TRBV5-4 and TRBJ2-5, with TRBD2 matching over 8 bases. V trimming: 4 bases; J trimming: 4 bases; junction bases outside the gene matches: 15. The CDR3 extends over 17 amino acids. Germline CDR1 is SGHNT and CDR2 is YYREEE (reference sequence). Here the CDR3 DNA reads TGTGCCAGCAGCCCCCGGACTAGCTCGAGAGGGGGAGAGACCCAGTACTTC. Its protein is CASSPRTSSRGGETQYF. The full variable domain, in which reference TRBV5-4 and TRBJ2-5 provide the parts outside the CDR3, is ETGVTQSPTHLIKTRGQQVTLRCSSQSGHNTVSWYQQALGQGPQFIFQYYREEENGRGNFPPRFSGLQFPNYSSELNVNALELDDSALYLCASSPRTSSRGGETQYFGPGTRLLVL.

This chain links TRBV9 with TRBJ2-2; 9 bases match TRBD2. The J segment lost 6 bases and the V segment lost 0 bases, leaving 3 bases of the junction unmatched. CDR1 and CDR2 from the germline V gene are SGDLS and YYNGEE. The CDR3 is 15 amino acids. The CDR3 loop reads CASSVDRGGAGELFF. For the CDR3, the DNA is TGTGCCAGCAGCGTAGACCGCGGGGGGGCCGGGGAGCTGTTTTTT.

The table lists this clonotype with many counts. The rearrangement links TRBV5-6 to TRBJ2-3; D remains unclear. Germline V lookup: CDR1 SGHDT, CDR2 YYEEEE. V shed 4 bases and J shed 2 bases, with 11 bases lying between them. The CDR3 loop spans 14 amino acids. The DNA for the CDR3 is TGTGCCAGCAGCACGTCCAGGTTCACAGATACGCAGTATTTT. Amino acid sequence: CASSTSRFTDTQYF.

Regarding this clonotype: A much larger clone lies one base from this, so it may be a read error. The chain recombines TRBV20-1 with TRBJ2-5, with TRBD2 matching 10 bases. CDR3 length: 16 amino acids. Germline CDR1 reads DFQATT; CDR2 reads SNEGSKA (reference sequence). The CDR3: CRARDSGGLDQETQYF. The DNA for the CDR3 is TGCCGTGCTAGAGATAGCGGGGGGCTTGACCAAGAGACCCAGTACTTC.

The rearrangement uses TRBV15 and TRBJ1-5, with D unresolved. The CDR3 covers 12 residues. Looked up from germline, CDR1 is LNHNV and CDR2 is YYDKDF (reference sequence). V lost 1 base, J lost 6 bases, and 4 bases lay in between. CDR3 nucleotide sequence: TGTGCCACCAGCAGAGTCAGTCAGCCCCAGCATTTT. As protein: CATSRVSQPQHF.

This clonotype was seen a handful of times. V usage is TRBV15 and J usage is TRBJ2-5; D is unresolved. Between the trimmed V and J ends, which lost 0 bases and 7 bases, there was a span of 15 bases. Per the germline V gene, CDR1 is LNHNV and CDR2 is YYDKDF (reference sequence). The CDR3 sequence is 15 residues long. The DNA for the CDR3 is TGTGCCACCAGCAGAGATCGAGACTGGCTTTCGACCCAGTACTTC. Its translation: CATSRDRDWLSTQYF.

This clonotype was seen repeatedly, ten times or more. The chain carries TRBV20-1 and TRBJ2-5; D may correspond to TRBD1 or TRBD2 (5 bases each). Looked up from germline, CDR1 is DFQATT and CDR2 is SNEGSKA (reference sequence). This CDR3 has 11 amino acids. The CDR3, as DNA: TGCCGCACGGGGCCCCCAGAGACCCAGTACTTC. Translation: CRTGPPETQYF.

As to this clonotype: The DNA is left out, because the CDR3 cannot be placed on it with certainty; the CDR3 is given as TCRdb lists it. This chain connects TRBV20-1 to TRBJ2-2; the table's D call, TRBD1, has no DNA check behind it. The CDR3 numbers 14 amino acids, ends counted. Looked up from germline, CDR1 is DFQATT and CDR2 is SNEGSKA (reference sequence). Here the CDR3 reads CSATWGFGTGEPFF.

This chain links TRBV3-1 with TRBJ2-7; no clear D. There are 14 residues in the CDR3. The germline V gene has CDR1 LGHDT and CDR2 YNNKEL (reference sequence). V was pared by 4 bases and J by 0 bases, with 10 bases between. DNA of the CDR3: TGTGCCAGCAGCCTGAGTGGGGACTCCTACGAGCAGTACTTC. Translation gives CASSLSGDSYEQYF.

This clonotype was observed many times. The genes are TRBV29-1 and TRBJ2-7, with 9 nucleotides matching TRBD1. J was trimmed by 4 bases and V by 5 bases; bases with no gene match: 6. Germline CDR1 is SQVTM and CDR2 is ANQGSEA. The CDR3 contains 13 residues. The DNA for the CDR3 is TGCAGCGTTCGGGACAGGGTCGCGTACGAGCAGTACTTC. It is translated as CSVRDRVAYEQYF.

This clonotype was counted between two and nine times. The chain combines TRBV2 with TRBJ1-4, with TRBD1 matching 9 bases. Germline assignment: CDR1 SNHLY and CDR2 FYNNEI. This CDR3 region has 14 residues. The trim removed 4 bases at V and 6 bases at J, leaving 3 bases unmatched. CDR3 in amino acids: CASSARTGDEKLFF. Here the CDR3 DNA reads TGTGCCAGCAGTGCGAGGACAGGGGATGAAAAACTGTTTTTT.

This clonotype was counted many times. This chain links TRBV27 with TRBJ2-7; 9 bases map to TRBD1. The CDR3 has 15 residues. Germline V gene data show CDR1 as MNHEY and CDR2 as SMNVEV (reference sequence). V shed 5 bases, J shed 1 base, and the junction held 6 bases outside the gene matches. DNA for the CDR3: TGTGCCAGCAGTGGGACGACAGGGGGGTCCTACGAGCAGTACTTC. Translating it yields CASSGTTGGSYEQYF.

This clonotype occurred many times. The V and J genes are TRBV12-3 or TRBV12-4 and TRBJ2-3, with D possibly being TRBD1 or TRBD2 (5 bases each). This CDR3 has 15 amino acids. Between the trimmed V and J ends, which lost 4 bases and 5 bases, there was a span of 16 bases. The CDR3 region has the DNA TGTGCCAGCAGTTGGGGACGGGCCAAGGGAGATACGCAGTATTTT. As protein: CASSWGRAKGDTQYF.

This clonotype was recorded at least ten times. The chain couples TRBV15 to TRBJ1-1; D perhaps matches TRBD1 (6 bases). CDR1 and CDR2 (germline): LNHNV, YYDKDF (reference sequence). The V and J ends lost 1 base and 5 bases respectively, with 17 bases between them. This CDR3 spans 16 amino acids. This CDR3 is CATSRVEGVRETEAFF. The DNA of the CDR3 is TGTGCCACCAGCAGAGTAGAGGGGGTAAGGGAAACTGAAGCTTTCTTT.

This clonotype was found many times. The chain combines TRBV27 with TRBJ1-1; 8 bases are a match to TRBD1. CDR3 size: 14 residues. Trimming cost V 7 bases and J 2 bases; bases outside gene matches: 6. Per germline, CDR1 MNHEY and CDR2 SMNVEV (reference sequence). Here the CDR3 reads CASIQGQGNTEAFF. DNA of the CDR3: TGTGCCAGCATCCAAGGACAGGGCAACACTGAAGCTTTCTTT.

The chain uses TRBV24-1 and TRBJ2-3; D could derive from TRBD1 or TRBD2 (5 bases each). This CDR3 comprises 15 residues. Trimming took off 5 bases at V and 1 base at J, with 12 bases between the two ends. Germline V CDR1 and CDR2: KGHDR, SFDVKD. Here the CDR3 DNA reads TGTGCCACCAGTGGGGTGCAGGGACGCACAGATACGCAGTATTTT. Its protein product is CATSGVQGRTDTQYF.